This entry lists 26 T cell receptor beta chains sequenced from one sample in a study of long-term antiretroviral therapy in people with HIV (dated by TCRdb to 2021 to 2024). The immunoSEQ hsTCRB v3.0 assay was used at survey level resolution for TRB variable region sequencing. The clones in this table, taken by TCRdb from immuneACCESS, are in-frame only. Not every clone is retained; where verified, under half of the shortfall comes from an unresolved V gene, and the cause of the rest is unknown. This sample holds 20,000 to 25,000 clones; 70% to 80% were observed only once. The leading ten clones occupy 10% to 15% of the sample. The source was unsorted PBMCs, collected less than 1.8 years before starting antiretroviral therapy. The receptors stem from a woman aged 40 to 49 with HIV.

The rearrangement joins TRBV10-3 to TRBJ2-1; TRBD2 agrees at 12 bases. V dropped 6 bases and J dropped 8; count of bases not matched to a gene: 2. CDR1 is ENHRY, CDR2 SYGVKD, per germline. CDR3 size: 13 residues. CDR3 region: CAISRLAGDEQFF. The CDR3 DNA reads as TGTGCCATCAGCCGACTAGCGGGGGATGAGCAGTTCTTC.

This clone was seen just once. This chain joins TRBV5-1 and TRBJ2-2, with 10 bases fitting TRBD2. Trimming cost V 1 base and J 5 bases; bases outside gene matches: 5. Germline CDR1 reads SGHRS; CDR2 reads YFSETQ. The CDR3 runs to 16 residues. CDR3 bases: TGCGCCAGCAGCTTGAATCCAGCGGGGGGGACCGGGGAGCTGTTTTTT. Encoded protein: CASSLNPAGGTGELFF. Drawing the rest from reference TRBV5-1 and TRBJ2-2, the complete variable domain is KAGVTQTPRYLIKTRGQQVTLSCSPISGHRSVSWYQQTPGQGLQFLFEYFSETQRNKGNFPGRFSGRQFSNSRSEMNVSTLELGDSALYLCASSLNPAGGTGELFFGEGSRLTVL.

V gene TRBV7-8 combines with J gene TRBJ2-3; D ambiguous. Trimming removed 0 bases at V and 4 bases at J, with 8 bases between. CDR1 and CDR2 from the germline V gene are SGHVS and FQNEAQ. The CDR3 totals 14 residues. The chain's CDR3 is CASSLAGSADTQYF. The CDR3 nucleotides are TGTGCCAGCAGCTTAGCGGGATCCGCAGATACGCAGTATTTT.

This CDR3 is CASKDLRDRGYTF. For the CDR3, the DNA is TGTGCCAGCAAGGACCTTAGGGACCGAGGCTACACCTTC. The genes are TRBV27 and TRBJ1-2, with a weak D call TRBD1 (5 bases). The germline CDR1 and CDR2 sequences are MNHEY and SMNVEV (reference sequence). V was trimmed by 7 bases and J by 8 bases, leaving 17 bases between them. The CDR3 contains 13 residues.

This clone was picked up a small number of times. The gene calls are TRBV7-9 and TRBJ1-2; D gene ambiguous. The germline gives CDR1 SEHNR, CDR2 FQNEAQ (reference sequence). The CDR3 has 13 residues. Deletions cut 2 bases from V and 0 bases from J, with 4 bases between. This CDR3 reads CASSLIPNYGYTF. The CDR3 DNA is TGTGCCAGCAGCTTAATTCCTAACTATGGCTACACCTTC.

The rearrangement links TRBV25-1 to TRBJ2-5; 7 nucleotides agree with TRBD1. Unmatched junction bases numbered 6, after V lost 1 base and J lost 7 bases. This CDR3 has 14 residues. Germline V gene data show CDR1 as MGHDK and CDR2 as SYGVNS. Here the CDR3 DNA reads TGTGCCAGCAGTGAATCGTGGACAGGAGGGACCCAGTACTTC. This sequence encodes CASSESWTGGTQYF.

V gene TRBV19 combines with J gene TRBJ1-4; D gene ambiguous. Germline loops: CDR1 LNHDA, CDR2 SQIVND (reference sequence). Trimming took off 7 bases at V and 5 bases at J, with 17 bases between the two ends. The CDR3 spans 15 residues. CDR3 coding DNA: TGTGCCAGTACCGAGACCCAGAAGAAGAATGAAAAACTGTTTTTT. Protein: CASTETQKKNEKLFF.

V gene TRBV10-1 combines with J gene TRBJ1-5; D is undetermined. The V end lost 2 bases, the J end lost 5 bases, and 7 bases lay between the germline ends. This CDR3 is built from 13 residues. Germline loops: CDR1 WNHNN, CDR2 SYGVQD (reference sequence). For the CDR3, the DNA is TGCGCCAGCAGTGAGGACGGGGATCAGCCCCAGCATTTT. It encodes CASSEDGDQPQHF.

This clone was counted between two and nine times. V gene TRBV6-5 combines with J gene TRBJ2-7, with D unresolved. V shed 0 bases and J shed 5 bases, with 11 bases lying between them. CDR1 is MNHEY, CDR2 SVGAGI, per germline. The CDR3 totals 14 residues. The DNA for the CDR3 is TGTGCCAGCAGTTACTCGTCCCAGTTGGACGAGCAGTACTTC. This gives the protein CASSYSSQLDEQYF.

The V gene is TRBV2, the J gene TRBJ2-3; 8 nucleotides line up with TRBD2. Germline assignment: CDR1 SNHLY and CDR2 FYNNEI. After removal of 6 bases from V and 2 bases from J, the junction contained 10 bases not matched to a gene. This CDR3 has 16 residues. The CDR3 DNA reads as TGTGCCAGCAGAGCTAAGATAGCGGGAACCACAGATACGCAGTATTTT. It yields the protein CASRAKIAGTTDTQYF.

CDR3 nucleotide sequence: TGTGCTTCGACAGACGACTACTACGAGCAGTACTTC. This gives the protein CASTDDYYEQYF. V usage is TRBV7-9 and J usage is TRBJ2-7; D might be TRBD1 or TRBD2, each matching 5 bases. Germline-derived CDR1 and CDR2 are SEHNR and FQNEAQ (reference sequence). The CDR3 is 12 residues long.

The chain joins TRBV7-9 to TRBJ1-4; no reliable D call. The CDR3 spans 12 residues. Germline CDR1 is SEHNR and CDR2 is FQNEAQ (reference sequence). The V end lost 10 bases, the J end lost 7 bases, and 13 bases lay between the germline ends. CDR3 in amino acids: CATQGKGEKLFF. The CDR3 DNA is TGTGCCACCCAAGGGAAGGGTGAAAAACTGTTTTTT.

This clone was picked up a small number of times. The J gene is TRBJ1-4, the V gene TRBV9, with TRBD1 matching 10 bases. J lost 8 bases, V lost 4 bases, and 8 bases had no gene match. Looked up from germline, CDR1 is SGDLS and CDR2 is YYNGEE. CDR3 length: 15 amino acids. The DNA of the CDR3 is TGTGCCAGCAGCTCAGCCCCGGGACAGGGGGAAAAACTGTTTTTT. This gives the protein CASSSAPGQGEKLFF. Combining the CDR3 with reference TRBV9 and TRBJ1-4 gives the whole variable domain DSGVTQTPKHLITATGQRVTLRCSPRSGDLSVYWYQQSLDQGLQFLIQYYNGEERAKGNILERFSAQQFPDLHSELNLSSLELGDSALYFCASSSAPGQGEKLFFGSGTQLSVL.

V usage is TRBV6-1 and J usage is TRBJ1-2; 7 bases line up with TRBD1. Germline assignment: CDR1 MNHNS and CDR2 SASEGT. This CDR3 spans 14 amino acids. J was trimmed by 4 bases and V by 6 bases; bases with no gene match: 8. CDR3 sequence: CASRGQSLGYGYTF. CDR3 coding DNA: TGTGCCAGCAGGGGACAGTCCTTGGGCTATGGCTACACCTTC.

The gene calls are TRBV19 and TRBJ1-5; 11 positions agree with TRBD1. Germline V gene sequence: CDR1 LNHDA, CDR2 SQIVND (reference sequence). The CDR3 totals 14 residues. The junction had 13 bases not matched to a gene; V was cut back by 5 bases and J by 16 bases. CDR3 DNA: TGTGCCAGTAGTGCCTACCCTGGACAGGGGGCCGAACATTTT. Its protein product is CASSAYPGQGAEHF.

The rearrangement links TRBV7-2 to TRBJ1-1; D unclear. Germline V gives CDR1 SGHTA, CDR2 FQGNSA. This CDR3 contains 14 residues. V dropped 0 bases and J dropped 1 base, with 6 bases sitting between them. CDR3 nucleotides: TGTGCCAGCAGCTTAGCGCTGGCGAACACTGAAGCTTTCTTT. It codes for CASSLALANTEAFF. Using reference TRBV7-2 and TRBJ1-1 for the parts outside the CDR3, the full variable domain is GAGVSQSPSNKVTEKGKDVELRCDPISGHTALYWYRQSLGQGLEFLIYFQGNSAPDKSGLPSDRFSAERTGGSVSTLTIQRTQQEDSAVYLCASSLALANTEAFFGQGTRLTVV.

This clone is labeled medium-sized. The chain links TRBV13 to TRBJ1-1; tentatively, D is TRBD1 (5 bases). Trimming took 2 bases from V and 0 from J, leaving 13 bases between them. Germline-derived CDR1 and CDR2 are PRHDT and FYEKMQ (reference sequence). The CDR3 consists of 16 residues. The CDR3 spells CASSLRGSGVNTEAFF. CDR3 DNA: TGTGCCAGCAGCTTACGGGGTTCGGGGGTGAACACTGAAGCTTTCTTT.

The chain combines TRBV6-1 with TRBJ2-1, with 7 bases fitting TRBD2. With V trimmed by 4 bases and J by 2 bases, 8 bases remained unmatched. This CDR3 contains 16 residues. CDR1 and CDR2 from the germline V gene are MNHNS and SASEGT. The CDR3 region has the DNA TGTGCCAGCAGTGCTCCGGCGGGAGTTCCCTACAATGAGCAGTTCTTC. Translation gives CASSAPAGVPYNEQFF.

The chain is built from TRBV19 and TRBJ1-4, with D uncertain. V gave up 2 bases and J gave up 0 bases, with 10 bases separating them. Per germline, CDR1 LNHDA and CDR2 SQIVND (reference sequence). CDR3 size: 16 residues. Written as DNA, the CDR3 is TGTGCCAGTAGTATAAGGGAAACAGCAACTAATGAAAAACTGTTTTTT. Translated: CASSIRETATNEKLFF.

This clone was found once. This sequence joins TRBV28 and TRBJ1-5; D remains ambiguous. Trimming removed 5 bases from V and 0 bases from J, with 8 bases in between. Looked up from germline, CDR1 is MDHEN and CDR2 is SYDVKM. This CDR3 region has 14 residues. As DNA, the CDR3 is TGTGCCAGCAGTCTAACTAGTAGCAATCAGCCCCAGCATTTT. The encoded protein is CASSLTSSNQPQHF.

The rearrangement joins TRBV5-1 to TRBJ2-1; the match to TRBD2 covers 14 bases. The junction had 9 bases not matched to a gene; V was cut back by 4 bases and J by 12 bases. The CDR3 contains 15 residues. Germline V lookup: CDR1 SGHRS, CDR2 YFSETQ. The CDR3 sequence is CASSDRLAGGEGQFF. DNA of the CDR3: TGCGCCAGCAGCGACAGACTAGCGGGGGGGGAAGGGCAGTTCTTC. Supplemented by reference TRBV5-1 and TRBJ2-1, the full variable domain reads KAGVTQTPRYLIKTRGQQVTLSCSPISGHRSVSWYQQTPGQGLQFLFEYFSETQRNKGNFPGRFSGRQFSNSRSEMNVSTLELGDSALYLCASSDRLAGGEGQFFGPGTRLTVL.

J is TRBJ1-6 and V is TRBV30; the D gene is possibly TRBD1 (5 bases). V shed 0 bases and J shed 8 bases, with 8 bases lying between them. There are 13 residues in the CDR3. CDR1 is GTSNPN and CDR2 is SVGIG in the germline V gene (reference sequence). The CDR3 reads CAWSVGTDSPLHF. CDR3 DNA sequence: TGTGCCTGGAGTGTAGGGACGGATTCACCCCTCCACTTT.

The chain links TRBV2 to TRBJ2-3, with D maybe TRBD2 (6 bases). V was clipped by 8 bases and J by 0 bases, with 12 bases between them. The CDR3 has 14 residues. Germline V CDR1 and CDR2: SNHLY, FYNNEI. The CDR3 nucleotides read TGTGCCAGCCGGGGGACGGTTAGCACAGATACGCAGTATTTT. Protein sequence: CASRGTVSTDTQYF.

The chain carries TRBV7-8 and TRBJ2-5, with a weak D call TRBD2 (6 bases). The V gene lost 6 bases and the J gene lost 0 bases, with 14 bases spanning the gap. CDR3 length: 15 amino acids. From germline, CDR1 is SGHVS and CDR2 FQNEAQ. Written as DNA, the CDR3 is TGTGCCAGCAGTCTATTCGGGGGTTACCAAGAGACCCAGTACTTC. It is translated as CASSLFGGYQETQYF.

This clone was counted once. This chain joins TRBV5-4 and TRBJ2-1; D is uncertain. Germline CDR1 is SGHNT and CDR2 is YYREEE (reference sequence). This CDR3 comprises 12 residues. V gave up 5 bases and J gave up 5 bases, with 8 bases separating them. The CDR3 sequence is CASRDGNNEQFF. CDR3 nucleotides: TGTGCCAGCAGGGACGGAAACAATGAGCAGTTCTTC.

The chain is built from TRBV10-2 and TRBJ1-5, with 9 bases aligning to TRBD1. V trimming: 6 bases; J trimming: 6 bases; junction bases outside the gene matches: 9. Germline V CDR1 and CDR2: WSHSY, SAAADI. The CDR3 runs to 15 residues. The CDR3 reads CASREGTGKGQPQHF. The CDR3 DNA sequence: TGCGCCAGCAGGGAAGGGACAGGGAAGGGTCAGCCCCAGCATTTT.